This TCR beta chain was found in a study of shared clonotypes between healthy human individuals. Generated by immunoSEQ multiplex PCR, the TCRdb table keeps only in-frame clones and is missing some. The sample includes around 200,000 clones, approximately 70% of them seen just once. Looked up from germline, CDR1 is SGHDN and CDR2 is FVKESK. V was clipped by 5 bases and J by 3 bases, with 11 bases between them. This CDR3 region has 13 residues. Source material: memory CD4+ T cells sorted from blood. Subset noted: CD45RA-negative fraction. The rearrangement joins TRBV14 to TRBJ2-7; a possible D gene is TRBD2 (5 bases). This receptor was taken from a man aged 25 to 40 in good health. CDR3 loop: CASSWRTGYEQYF. The CDR3, as DNA: TGTGCCAGCAGCTGGCGGACTGGCTACGAGCAGTACTTC.